This T cell receptor (beta chain) comes out of a study of follicular helper T cells after annual influenza vaccination. Study details: Across the 2013-2014, 2014-2015 and 2015-2016 vaccination seasons, some subjects were resampled.

Time point defined: 2015-2016 season, 7 days after influenza vaccination. Donors were community-dwelling with no influenza vaccine in the prior 6 months. Trimming at V came to 0 bases and at J to 4 bases, leaving 18 bases not matched to a gene. This CDR3 contains 20 residues. The germline CDR1 and CDR2 sequences are SNHLY and FYNNEI. Sequenced by immunoSEQ multiplex PCR; TCRdb stores in-frame clones only, minus some. The sample includes 10,000 or so clones, 70% to 90% of them seen just once. This clonotype was obtained from an adult who received the influenza vaccine. The chain combines TRBV2 with TRBJ1-5; 7 nucleotides agree with TRBD1. Sample: CXCR5- memory CD4+ T cells sorted from blood, taken 7 days after influenza vaccination. The CDR3 DNA sequence: TGTGCCAGCAGTGAAGCCCGTTTGGTAAGGAGAGACAGGGCGAATCAGCCCCAGCATTTT. Translating it yields CASSEARLVRRDRANQPQHF.